Listed below are T cell receptor beta chains from one sample, sequenced in a study of spatial heterogeneity in lung cancer. Each CDR3 protein gets one entry after TCRdb re-called the 5' RACE reads with MiXCR. There are under 30,000 distinct CDR3 sequences in the sample; around 6% occur only once, and more than 20% lies in the top ten. The material sequenced was PBMCs, taken at follow-up. The receptor source for this set is a male donor with early-stage non-small cell lung cancer. The CDR3 runs from the conserved cysteine through the conserved F or W. The order of the fields is CDR3 protein, CDR3 DNA, clone size, V gene, D gene, J gene. The D gene is left open where the match is weak. Clone size is stated in some rows and not others, as once, few, many or a class when expanded.

CDR3aa: CSVVSGGVSNPKNTGELFF
CDR3nt: TGCAGCGTGGTTAGCGGGGGGGTCTCAAACCCCAAGAACACCGGGGAGCTGTTTTTT
abundance: many
v_gene: TRBV29-1
d_gene: TRBD2
j_gene: TRBJ2-2

CDR3aa: CASSFEVGRVFETQYF
CDR3nt: TGTGCCAGCAGCTTTGAAGTTGGCAGGGTGTTCGAGACCCAGTACTTC
abundance: many
v_gene: TRBV5-6
d_gene: -
j_gene: TRBJ2-5

CDR3aa: CASSLGTGGTYEQYF
CDR3nt: TGTGCCAGCAGTCTTGGGACAGGGGGCACCTACGAGCAGTACTTC
abundance: many
v_gene: TRBV27
d_gene: TRBD1
j_gene: TRBJ2-7

CDR3aa: CAAQAGVSIGYTF
CDR3nt: TGTGCCGCCCAGGCAGGGGTGAGCATTGGCTACACCTTC
abundance: -
v_gene: TRBV10-3
d_gene: -
j_gene: TRBJ1-2

CDR3aa: CAISESSGENYGYTF
CDR3nt: TGTGCCATCAGTGAGTCATCGGGAGAGAACTATGGCTACACCTTC
abundance: many
v_gene: TRBV10-3
d_gene: -
j_gene: TRBJ1-2

CDR3aa: CASSYGTRAYEQYF
CDR3nt: TGTGCCAGCAGTTATGGGACCAGAGCCTACGAGCAGTACTTC
abundance: few
v_gene: TRBV6-2/TRBV6-3
d_gene: -
j_gene: TRBJ2-7

CDR3aa: CASNTQGGYNQPQHF
CDR3nt: TGTGCCAGCAATACACAGGGAGGGTATAATCAGCCCCAGCATTTT
abundance: -
v_gene: TRBV6-1
d_gene: -
j_gene: TRBJ1-5

CDR3aa: CASSIDSGELFF
CDR3nt: TGTGCCAGTAGTATAGACAGCGGGGAGCTGTTTTTT
abundance: few
v_gene: TRBV19
d_gene: -
j_gene: TRBJ2-2

CDR3aa: CSVVAGGKSEQYF
CDR3nt: TGCAGCGTTGTGGCAGGGGGGAAAAGCGAGCAGTACTTC
abundance: many
v_gene: TRBV29-1
d_gene: -
j_gene: TRBJ2-7

CDR3aa: CSAREVPGENTEAFF
CDR3nt: TGCAGTGCTAGAGAGGTCCCCGGAGAAAACACTGAAGCTTTCTTT
abundance: many
v_gene: TRBV20-1
d_gene: -
j_gene: TRBJ1-1

CDR3aa: CASSPGAGSPYEQYF
CDR3nt: TGTGCCAGCTCACCAGGTGCCGGGAGCCCCTACGAGCAGTACTTC
abundance: many
v_gene: TRBV18
d_gene: -
j_gene: TRBJ2-7

CDR3aa: CASSQGSSTQYF
CDR3nt: TGTGCCAGCAGTCAGGGGTCCTCTACGCAGTATTTT
abundance: many
v_gene: TRBV12-3/TRBV12-4
d_gene: -
j_gene: TRBJ2-3

CDR3aa: CASSLVQNLAKNIQYF
CDR3nt: TGTGCCAGCAGCTTAGTACAGAACTTAGCCAAAAACATTCAGTACTTC
abundance: -
v_gene: TRBV7-2
d_gene: -
j_gene: TRBJ2-4

CDR3aa: CASSFSGHLEAFF
CDR3nt: TGCGCCAGCAGCTTTTCGGGACACCTCGAAGCTTTCTTT
abundance: few
v_gene: TRBV5-1
d_gene: -
j_gene: TRBJ1-1

CDR3aa: CASSESTGGQPQHF
CDR3nt: TGCGCCAGCAGTGAGTCGACAGGGGGTCAGCCCCAGCATTTT
abundance: many
v_gene: TRBV10-2
d_gene: TRBD1
j_gene: TRBJ1-5

CDR3aa: CATSSRDTEAFF
CDR3nt: TGTGCCACCAGCAGCAGGGACACTGAAGCTTTCTTT
abundance: many
v_gene: TRBV15
d_gene: -
j_gene: TRBJ1-1

CDR3aa: CASSQTGNTGELFF
CDR3nt: TGCGCCAGCAGTCAAACAGGGAACACCGGGGAGCTGTTTTTT
abundance: many
v_gene: TRBV23-1
d_gene: -
j_gene: TRBJ2-2

CDR3aa: CSARDLTGDEKLFF
CDR3nt: TGCAGTGCTAGAGATTTGACAGGCGATGAAAAACTGTTTTTT
abundance: -
v_gene: TRBV20-1
d_gene: -
j_gene: TRBJ1-4

CDR3aa: CATSRDRGSANTGELFF
CDR3nt: TGTGCCACCAGCAGAGATCGAGGGTCCGCGAACACCGGGGAGCTGTTTTTT
abundance: many
v_gene: TRBV15
d_gene: -
j_gene: TRBJ2-2

CDR3aa: CASSFVSESYSNQPQHF
CDR3nt: TGTGCCAGCAGCTTCGTCTCAGAGAGCTATAGCAATCAGCCCCAGCATTTT
abundance: few
v_gene: TRBV7-2
d_gene: -
j_gene: TRBJ1-5

CDR3aa: CASSQDARDRGYTF
CDR3nt: TGCGCCAGCAGCCAAGATGCACGGGATCGCGGCTACACCTTC
abundance: many
v_gene: TRBV4-3
d_gene: -
j_gene: TRBJ1-2

CDR3aa: CASSLPTGVTEAFF
CDR3nt: TGTGCCAGCAGCTTACCCACAGGGGTCACTGAAGCTTTCTTT
abundance: many
v_gene: TRBV7-9
d_gene: TRBD1
j_gene: TRBJ1-1

CDR3aa: CSARPEGLTGELFF
CDR3nt: TGCAGTGCTAGACCGGAGGGCCTAACCGGGGAGCTGTTTTTT
abundance: many
v_gene: TRBV20-1
d_gene: -
j_gene: TRBJ2-2

CDR3aa: CASSLVGLADYNEQFF
CDR3nt: TGTGCCAGCAGCTTAGTTGGGCTAGCGGACTACAATGAGCAGTTCTTC
abundance: many
v_gene: TRBV7-2
d_gene: TRBD2
j_gene: TRBJ2-1